The source of this TCR beta chain is a study of T cell clonotyping in hematopoietic cell transplantation. Study results and caveats: After transplant, recipient diversity fell while pathologically expanded clonotypes grew through day 180.

Remarks on this clone: The antigen remains undetermined.

TCRdb's copy holds only in-frame clones and misses some; the assay was immunoSEQ multiplex PCR. Here the sample spans about 27,000 clones, 90% to 96% being singletons. This CDR3 is built from 15 residues. V shed 2 bases and J 4 bases; nucleotides not matched to a gene: 5. Germline lookup yields CDR1 MNHEY and CDR2 SVGAGI. This chain connects TRBV6-5 to TRBJ2-1, with 7 nucleotides matching TRBD2. The origin of this receptor is a man aged 45 to 65 in good health. Some clones in this sample may be carry-over from other donors' samples. Sequencing was carried out using peripheral blood mononuclear cells. DNA of the CDR3: TGTGCCAGCAGTTACCCGGGGGGAGGATACAATGAGCAGTTCTTC. Its protein is CASSYPGGGYNEQFF.